This is a list of T cell receptor beta chains from one sample in a study of T-cell reconstitution after alpha-beta-depleted transplantation in children. TCRdb reprocessed the PCR reads via MiXCR and lists one record per CDR3 protein. The data show about 460,000 distinct CDR3 sequences, about an eighth seen once. This specimen was PBMCs from the stem cell graft donor, taken from the stem cell graft. The source of these receptors is a human donor who donated a stem cell graft to a child with combined immunodeficiency. CDR3s leave out the opening cysteine and the closing phenylalanine or tryptophan. The D gene is left open where the match is weak. A row's size may be missing; if present it is once, few, many or a size class.

size,V,D,J,CDR3
NA,TRBV12-3/TRBV12-4,NA,TRBJ1-2,ASRAEEPGYT
NA,TRBV12-3/TRBV12-4,TRBD1,TRBJ1-2,ASSKRQGTYGYT
NA,TRBV12-3/TRBV12-4,NA,TRBJ1-3,ASTMAYLNSGNTIY
few,TRBV7-9,NA,TRBJ2-2,ASSNGGNTGELF
NA,TRBV12-3/TRBV12-4,NA,TRBJ1-1,ASSQGSGEAF
NA,TRBV7-9,TRBD1,TRBJ2-2,ASSTGAGELF
NA,TRBV5-1,TRBD2,TRBJ2-1,ASSMGLAGVGNEQF
once,TRBV13,NA,TRBJ2-5,ASSFARVGLNKETQY
few,TRBV7-2,TRBD1,TRBJ2-4,ASSFRTGLTRDIQY
few,TRBV6-2/TRBV6-3,NA,TRBJ2-3,ASSYSNRGSHSTDTQY
many,TRBV7-9,TRBD1,TRBJ2-7,ASSSSLGQSSYEQY
many,TRBV6-1,NA,TRBJ2-7,ASSELFYEQY
many,TRBV5-1,TRBD1,TRBJ2-7,ASSKGQGSSYEQY
many,TRBV20-1,NA,TRBJ2-5,SATDSLGVETQY
many,TRBV6-2/TRBV6-3,NA,TRBJ2-1,ASTRPGLYNEQF
few,TRBV28,TRBD1,TRBJ2-7,ASSLYPFWGQSSYEQY
NA,TRBV11-1,NA,TRBJ1-5,ASSSGQSLYRRNQPQH
few,TRBV12-3/TRBV12-4,TRBD2,TRBJ2-7,ASSPQRGGMVEQY
few,TRBV16,NA,TRBJ2-7,ASSGAGSGVADEQY
many,TRBV7-7,NA,TRBJ2-7,ASSFRFSYEQY
NA,TRBV9,NA,TRBJ2-2,ASSGTGTYNTGELF
NA,TRBV20-1,NA,TRBJ2-2,SAFDQTGELF
NA,TRBV5-4,NA,TRBJ1-5,ARSSGGINQPQH
few,TRBV12-3/TRBV12-4,TRBD1,TRBJ1-5,ASRGTGGGQPQH
many,TRBV4-3,TRBD1,TRBJ1-2,ASSQGFKGQGSYGYT
few,TRBV10-3,TRBD2,TRBJ2-2,AISLGLAGGIGELF
many,TRBV7-3,TRBD2,TRBJ2-1,ASSSAGGPINEQF
NA,TRBV5-1,NA,TRBJ2-7,ASSLGSAGLYEQY
few,TRBV20-1,NA,TRBJ2-1,SATRLDSYNEQF
few,TRBV12-3/TRBV12-4,TRBD2,TRBJ2-5,ASSPPLAGGGETQY
many,TRBV28,NA,TRBJ2-7,ASSLRGNEQY
NA,TRBV3-1,NA,TRBJ1-6,ASSQGGGGRHSPLH
few,TRBV5-1,TRBD2,TRBJ2-1,ASSTGTSGTDEQF
once,TRBV12-3/TRBV12-4,NA,TRBJ1-2,ASTQQGWVYGYT
few,TRBV12-3/TRBV12-4,TRBD2,TRBJ2-5,ASGEGRAKETQY
few,TRBV29-1,NA,TRBJ2-4,SVATVKDIQY
many,TRBV28,NA,TRBJ2-2,ASSFSGLLRVGELF
few,TRBV6-5,NA,TRBJ2-2,ASSYPAGQPVANTGELF
few,TRBV6-2/TRBV6-3,NA,TRBJ2-6,ASSYSLRTPTLGGANVLT
NA,TRBV11-2,TRBD2,TRBJ2-5,ASSPTTGTSGRYGETQY
NA,TRBV7-2,TRBD2,TRBJ2-2,ASSLAPFSGDYTGELF
NA,TRBV29-1,NA,TRBJ2-3,SVGDGFTDTQY
NA,TRBV5-6,NA,TRBJ2-7,ASCLYGGNSYEQY
NA,TRBV20-1,TRBD2,TRBJ2-7,SWWEGGEQY
few,TRBV6-5,NA,TRBJ1-2,ASSYDRMPRYGYT
many,TRBV5-1,TRBD2,TRBJ2-1,ARISGGDFNEQF
NA,TRBV12-3/TRBV12-4,TRBD1,TRBJ2-7,ASSRDREHEQY
many,TRBV27,TRBD1,TRBJ1-1,ASSLTATGKETEAF
many,TRBV29-1,NA,TRBJ1-2,SVGGPDGGGHYGCT
NA,TRBV6-1,NA,TRBJ1-2,ASRDSVAYGYT
NA,TRBV10-3,NA,TRBJ1-1,AIMAQMNTEAF
few,TRBV7-2,NA,TRBJ2-1,ASSSVEEQF
many,TRBV12-3/TRBV12-4,NA,TRBJ2-7,ASSSTGSGEQY
few,TRBV12-3/TRBV12-4,NA,TRBJ2-1,ASKSGTLLNEQF
few,TRBV18,TRBD2,TRBJ2-1,ASSPPAGDQF
NA,TRBV30,NA,TRBJ2-7,AWSVLREPYEQY
NA,TRBV12-3/TRBV12-4,NA,TRBJ1-2,ASSRSGVGGYGYT
NA,TRBV7-7,NA,TRBJ2-1,ASSLATGRSEQF